The 10 T cell receptor beta chains below were found in one sample sequenced in a study of response to subunit inactivated influenza vaccine. In TCRdb, the RT-PCR reads were re-called with MiXCR into one record per CDR3 protein. The sample comprises under 200,000 distinct CDR3 sequences, approximately 11% of which are singletons, and around 11% rests with the top ten. The sample consisted of non-naive T cells sorted from PBMCs, taken 40 to 50 days after vaccination. These receptors all stem from a man in his fifties or sixties who received an inactivated influenza vaccine.

This clonotype was seen more than once but under ten times. J is TRBJ1-6 and V is TRBV2, with 7 bases fitting TRBD1. This CDR3 has 17 residues. Per the germline V gene, CDR1 is SNHLY and CDR2 is FYNNEI. V lost 8 bases, J lost 10 bases, and 20 bases stayed unmatched. CDR3 residues: CASVVGRYYRGQSPLHF. The CDR3, as DNA: TGTGCCAGCGTAGTCGGTCGTTACTACAGGGGACAGTCACCCCTCCACTTT.

The chain has TRBV7-2 and TRBJ2-1; no clear D gene. This CDR3 region has 13 residues. Germline CDR1 and CDR2: SGHTA and FQGNSA. V lost 5 bases and J 5 bases, leaving 10 bases between the germline ends. The CDR3 region is CASSPMPDNEQFF. The CDR3 region has the DNA TGTGCCAGCAGCCCCATGCCCGACAATGAGCAGTTCTTC. Combining the CDR3 with reference TRBV7-2 and TRBJ2-1 gives the whole variable domain GAGVSQSPSNKVTEKGKDVELRCDPISGHTALYWYRQSLGQGLEFLIYFQGNSAPDKSGLPSDRFSAERTGGSVSTLTIQRTQQEDSAVYLCASSPMPDNEQFFGPGTRLTVL.

This clonotype was counted a few times. This chain joins TRBV28 and TRBJ1-5, with D possibly TRBD1 on 5 matching bases. CDR1 MDHEN and CDR2 SYDVKM come from the germline V gene. With 4 bases removed from V and 6 bases from J, the gap between germline ends came to 16 bases. The CDR3 runs 15 residues. As DNA, the CDR3 is TGTGCCAGCAGTTCCCGGGGGGGGACCGGTCAGCCCCAGCATTTT. Translated, it gives CASSSRGGTGQPQHF. The entire variable domain, with the rest obtained from reference TRBV28 and TRBJ1-5, is as follows: DVKVTQSSRYLVKRTGEKVFLECVQDMDHENMFWYRQDPGLGLRLIYFSYDVKMKEKGDIPEGYSVSREKKERFSLILESASTNQTSMYLCASSSRGGTGQPQHFGDGTRLSIL.

This clonotype has only a few counts. This chain links TRBV20-1 with TRBJ2-1; 9 positions match TRBD2. CDR3 length: 14 residues. The germline CDR1 and CDR2 sequences are DFQATT and SNEGSKA (reference sequence). DNA for the CDR3: TGCAGCGCGCGAGCGGGGGGCTCCTACAATGAGCAGTTCTTC. It translates to CSARAGGSYNEQFF.

This chain links TRBV5-1 with TRBJ1-5; D unresolved. CDR1 SGHRS and CDR2 YFSETQ come from the germline V gene. This CDR3 contains 15 residues. V shed 0 bases and J shed 0 bases, with 7 bases lying between them. The CDR3 nucleotides read TGCGCCAGCAGCTTGGAGGGATATAGCAATCAGCCCCAGCATTTT. Encoded protein: CASSLEGYSNQPQHF.

The sample holds a few counts of this clonotype. This chain uses TRBV20-1 with TRBJ2-1, with D possibly being TRBD2 (6 bases). This CDR3 region has 14 residues. In germline, CDR1 is DFQATT, CDR2 SNEGSKA (reference sequence). Between the trimmed V and J ends, which lost 4 bases and 0 bases, there was a span of 10 bases. CDR3 protein: CSAKRESSYNEQFF. CDR3 DNA: TGCAGTGCTAAACGGGAGAGCTCCTACAATGAGCAGTTCTTC.

In its sample, this clonotype was seen a few times. The rearrangement links TRBV20-1 to TRBJ1-5; tentatively, D is TRBD1 (6 bases). With 4 bases removed from V and 3 bases from J, the gap between germline ends came to 13 bases. Germline CDR1 is DFQATT and CDR2 is SNEGSKA (reference sequence). CDR3 size: 14 residues. For the CDR3, the DNA is TGCAGTGCTACCCGGACAGTTGACAATCAGCCCCAGCATTTT. It is translated as CSATRTVDNQPQHF.

The rearrangement uses TRBV25-1 and TRBJ2-7; 10 nucleotides agree with TRBD1. The V gene end was trimmed by 2 bases and the J gene end by 3 bases; junction bases not matched to a gene: 19. This CDR3 comprises 20 residues. CDR1 and CDR2 from the germline V gene are MGHDK and SYGVNS. CDR3 residues: CASSEPPGQGSPPLYYEQYF. CDR3 sequence (DNA): TGTGCCAGCAGTGAACCTCCGGGACAGGGGTCACCTCCCCTCTACTACGAGCAGTACTTC.

This clonotype was counted at least ten times. The gene calls are TRBV6-2 or TRBV6-3 and TRBJ2-7; 8 bases match TRBD2. After removal of 2 bases from V and 6 bases from J, the junction contained 6 bases not matched to a gene. This CDR3 has 14 amino acids. Germline V gene sequence: CDR1 MNHEY, CDR2 SVGEGT. The CDR3 region has the DNA TGTGCCAGCAGTTACGCGGGACTAGGGCTCGAGCAGTACTTC. It translates to CASSYAGLGLEQYF.

This chain connects TRBV6-1 to TRBJ1-2, with 11 nucleotides matching TRBD1. This CDR3 is built from 16 residues. Germline CDR1 MNHNS, CDR2 SASEGT. J gave up 4 bases and V 6 bases, and 10 bases lay outside the gene matches. CDR3 sequence reads: CASRHGTGGEGYGYTF. The CDR3 DNA sequence: TGTGCCAGCAGACACGGGACAGGGGGAGAGGGCTATGGCTACACCTTC.